This T cell receptor beta chain was obtained from a study of OX40 agonist ivuxolimab in advanced cancers. Study overall: Participants, 82.7% male, averaged approximately 60 years of age, ranging from about 23 to 85.

Autoimmune disease history or systemic immunosuppression excluded patients. CDR1 SGHNT and CDR2 YENEEA come from the germline V gene. The CDR3 spans 15 residues. V shed 1 base and J shed 5 bases, with 14 bases lying between them. TCRdb's table, derived via immunoSEQ multiplex PCR, lists solely in-frame clones and lacks some. The sample comprises around 70,000 clones, 65% to 90% of which are singletons, and 0.5% to 0.55% rests with the top ten. This specimen was CD4+ or CD8+ T cells sorted from blood, taken in a trial of the OX40 agonist ivuxolimab. This chain connects TRBV11-3 to TRBJ2-5; D may match TRBD1 or TRBD2 (5 bases each). This clonotype was sampled from an adult with an advanced solid tumor such as melanoma, head and neck, liver or kidney cancer. The CDR3 DNA reads TGTGCCAGCAGCTTAGGACTACAGGCTATGGAGACCCAGTACTTC. This sequence encodes CASSLGLQAMETQYF.